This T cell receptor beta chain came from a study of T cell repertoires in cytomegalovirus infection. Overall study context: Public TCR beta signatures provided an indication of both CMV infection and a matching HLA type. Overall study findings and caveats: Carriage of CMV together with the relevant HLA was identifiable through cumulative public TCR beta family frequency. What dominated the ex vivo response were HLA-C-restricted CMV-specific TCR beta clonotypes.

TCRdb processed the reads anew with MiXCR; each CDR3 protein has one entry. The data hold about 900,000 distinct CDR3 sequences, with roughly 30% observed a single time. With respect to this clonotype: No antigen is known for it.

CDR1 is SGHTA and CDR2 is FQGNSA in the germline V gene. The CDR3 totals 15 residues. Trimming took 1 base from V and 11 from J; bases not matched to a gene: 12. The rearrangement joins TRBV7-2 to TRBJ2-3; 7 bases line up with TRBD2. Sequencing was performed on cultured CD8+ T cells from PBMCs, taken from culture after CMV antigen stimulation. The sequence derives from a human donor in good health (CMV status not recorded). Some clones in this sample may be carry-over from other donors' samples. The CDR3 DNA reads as TGTGCCAGCAGCTTAGACCAACGGTGGGGCGGGGGGCAGTATTTT. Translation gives CASSLDQRWGGGQYF.